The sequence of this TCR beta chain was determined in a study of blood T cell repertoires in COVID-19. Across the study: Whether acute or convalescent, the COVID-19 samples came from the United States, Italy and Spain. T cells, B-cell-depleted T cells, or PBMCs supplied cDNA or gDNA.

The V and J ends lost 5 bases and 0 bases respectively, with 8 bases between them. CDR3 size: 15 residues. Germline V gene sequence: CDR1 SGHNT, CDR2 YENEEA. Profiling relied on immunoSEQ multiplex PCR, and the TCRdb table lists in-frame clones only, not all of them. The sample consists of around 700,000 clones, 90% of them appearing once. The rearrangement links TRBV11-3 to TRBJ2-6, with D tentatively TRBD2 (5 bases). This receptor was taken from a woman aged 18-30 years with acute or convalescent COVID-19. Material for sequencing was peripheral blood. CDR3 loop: CASSTRGSGANVLTF. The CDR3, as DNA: TGTGCCAGCAGCACCCGGGGCTCTGGGGCCAACGTCCTGACTTTC.